This T cell receptor (beta chain) comes out of a study of T cell repertoires in cytomegalovirus infection. Whole-study results and caveats: Across the ex vivo response, the dominant clonotypes were HLA-C-restricted CMV-specific TCR beta clonotypes.

The V gene's germline CDR1 is ENHRY and CDR2 SYGVKD. The V end was cut by 7 bases, the J end by 1 base, with 13 bases between. The CDR3 is 14 residues long. Using its own MiXCR run on the reads, TCRdb lists one record per CDR3 protein. The table shows approximately 910,000 distinct CDR3 sequences, with about a third occurring only once. Remarks on this clonotype: The antigen is not known.

This TCR was sampled from a human donor in good health (CMV status not recorded). Some clones in this sample may be carry-over from other donors' samples. V and J are TRBV10-3 and TRBJ1-1; D perhaps matches TRBD1 (6 bases). The starting material was cultured CD8+ T cells from PBMCs, obtained from culture after CMV antigen stimulation. CDR3 DNA sequence: TGTGCCATCACCGAGGGGGGCCCGAACACTGAAGCTTTCTTT. It yields the protein CAITEGGPNTEAFF.